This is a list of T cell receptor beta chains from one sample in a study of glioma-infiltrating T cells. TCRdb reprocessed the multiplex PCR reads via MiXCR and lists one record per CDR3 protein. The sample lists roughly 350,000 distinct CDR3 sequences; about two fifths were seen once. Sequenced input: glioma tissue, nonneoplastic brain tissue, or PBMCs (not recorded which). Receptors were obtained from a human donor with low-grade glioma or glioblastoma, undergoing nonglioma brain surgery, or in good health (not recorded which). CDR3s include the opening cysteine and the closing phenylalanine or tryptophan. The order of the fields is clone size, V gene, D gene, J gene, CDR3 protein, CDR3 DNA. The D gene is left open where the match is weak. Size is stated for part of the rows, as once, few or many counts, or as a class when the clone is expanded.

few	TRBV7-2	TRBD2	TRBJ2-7	CASSLSGTSGSEQYF	TGTGCCAGCAGCTTGTCCGGGACTAGCGGGAGCGAGCAGTACTTC
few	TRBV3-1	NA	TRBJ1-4	CASKRRVFSGEKLFF	TGTGCCAGCAAAAGGAGGGTTTTCTCTGGAGAAAAACTGTTTTTT
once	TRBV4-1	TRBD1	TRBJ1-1	CASSQTYRGRGTEAFF	TGCGCCAGCAGCCAAACGTACAGGGGGCGCGGGACTGAAGCTTTCTTT
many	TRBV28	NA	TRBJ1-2	CASSFRARGYTF	TGTGCCAGCAGTTTCAGGGCGCGGGGCTACACCTTC
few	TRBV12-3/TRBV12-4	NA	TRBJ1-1	CASSPGRGQPEAFF	TGTGCCAGCAGCCCGGGGAGAGGACAGCCTGAAGCTTTCTTT
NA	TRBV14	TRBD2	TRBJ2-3	CASSQALAGITQYF	TGTGCCAGCAGCCAAGCGCTAGCGGGAATTACGCAGTATTTT
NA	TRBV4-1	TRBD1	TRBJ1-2	CASSQVGTETYGYTF	TGCGCCAGCAGCCAAGTGGGGACAGAGACCTATGGCTACACCTTC
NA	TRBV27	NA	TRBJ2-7	CASSLGAGKIHEQYF	TGTGCCAGCAGTCTGGGGGCGGGAAAGATCCACGAGCAGTACTTC
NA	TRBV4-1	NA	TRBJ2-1	CASSQDITLMAERYNEQFF	TGCGCCAGCAGCCAAGATATAACCTTGATGGCGGAGCGCTACAATGAGCAGTTCTTC
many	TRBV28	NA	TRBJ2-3	CASSLMGPSSDTQYF	TGTGCCAGCAGTTTAATGGGGCCTTCGTCAGATACGCAGTATTTT
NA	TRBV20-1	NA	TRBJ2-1	CSALTHEQLF	TGCAGTGCTCTTACACATGAGCAGCTCTTC
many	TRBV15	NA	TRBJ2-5	CATSPLGPQETQYF	TGTGCCACCAGCCCCCTAGGCCCGCAAGAGACCCAGTACTTC
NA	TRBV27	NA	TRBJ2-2	CASSFIAFANTGELSF	TGTGCCAGCAGTTTCATAGCGTTCGCGAACACCGGCGAGCTGTCTTTT